Each of the 9 T cell receptor beta chains below was sequenced from the same sample in a study of T cell repertoires in cytomegalovirus infection (dated by TCRdb to between 2018 and 2021). Their antigen targets remain unknown. Sequencing was carried out with an Illumina HiSeq 1500. Using fastp trimming at Q25 and MiXCR clonotype assembly, TCRdb reanalyzed the public sequencing data and kept in-frame beta chains. One record per CDR3 amino acid sequence lists the most common genes and DNA. The sample table records around 100,000 distinct CDR3 sequences; roughly a tenth of these occur just once. The top ten clones comprise 30% to 40% of the sample. Sequencing was carried out using PBMCs, sequenced either directly or after in vitro stimulation (not recorded which). Source of these receptors: a human donor in good health (CMV status not recorded). Some clones in this sample may be carry-over from other donors' samples.

The chain recombines TRBV14 with TRBJ2-5; 7 nucleotides match TRBD2. The CDR3 length is 14 residues. V trimming: 4 bases; J trimming: 5 bases; junction bases outside the gene matches: 7. Per the germline V gene, CDR1 is SGHDN and CDR2 is FVKESK. Here the CDR3 DNA reads TGTGCCAGCAGCCTCCTTCTAGCGGTGGAGACCCAGTACTTC. Translated, it gives CASSLLLAVETQYF.

This chain links TRBV12-3 or TRBV12-4 with TRBJ2-1; D perhaps matches TRBD2 (5 bases). Trimming took off 7 bases at V and 0 bases at J, with 10 bases between the two ends. This CDR3 is 14 amino acids long. The CDR3 here is CASIKRNSYNEQFF. The CDR3 DNA reads TGTGCCAGCATAAAGCGGAACTCCTACAATGAGCAGTTCTTC.

Only a few counts were recorded for this clonotype. The chain couples TRBV7-3 to TRBJ2-2; D is ambiguous. The CDR3 sequence is 14 residues long. V lost 0 bases to trimming and J lost 6 bases, with 8 bases between them. The germline V gene encodes CDR1 SGHTA and CDR2 FQGTGA. Written as DNA, the CDR3 is TGTGCCAGCAGCTTAACCAGTATGGCCGGGGAGCTGTTTTTT. It specifies CASSLTSMAGELFF.

This clonotype was counted a few times. V gene TRBV5-4 combines with J gene TRBJ2-1; 8 positions match TRBD1. The CDR3 has 14 amino acids. CDR1 is SGHNT, CDR2 YYREEE, per germline (reference sequence). Unmatched junction bases numbered 15, after V lost 4 bases and J lost 15 bases. The CDR3 sequence is CASSTGTGIYGGFF. DNA of the CDR3: TGTGCCAGCAGCACCGGGACAGGAATCTACGGGGGGTTCTTC.

The chain has TRBV28 and TRBJ2-3; perhaps TRBD1 as D (5 bases). Trimming pared 1 base from V and 6 bases from J, leaving 20 bases between. CDR1 and CDR2 from the germline V gene are MDHEN and SYDVKM. The CDR3 extends over 17 amino acids. The CDR3 here is CASSLFLGQGKSDTQYF. The CDR3 nucleotides are TGTGCCAGCAGTTTATTCCTAGGTCAGGGTAAAAGCGATACGCAGTATTTT.

This clonotype was observed many times. The V and J genes are TRBV7-2 and TRBJ2-3; the D gene is possibly TRBD2 (5 bases). V gave up 0 bases and J gave up 4 bases, with 5 bases separating them. The CDR3 sequence is 13 residues long. The germline gives CDR1 SGHTA, CDR2 FQGNSA. The CDR3 DNA follows: TGTGCCAGCAGCTTAGCGGGAGCAGATACGCAGTATTTT. It yields the protein CASSLAGADTQYF.

On this clonotype itself: A read error is likely, as this CDR3 ends without the conserved phenylalanine or tryptophan. The chain couples TRBV28 to TRBJ2-7; D uncertain. The germline gives CDR1 MDHEN, CDR2 SYDVKM. With 8 bases removed from V and 4 bases from J, the gap between germline ends came to 9 bases. This CDR3 spans 11 amino acids. The CDR3 reads CASGTEYEQYL. The CDR3 DNA sequence: TGTGCCAGCGGCACAGAGTACGAGCAGTACCTC.

This clonotype has at least ten counts. CDR3 sequence: CASSLDATGNTIYF. In DNA, the CDR3 is TGTGCCAGCAGCTTAGACGCTACTGGAAACACCATATATTTT. The chain carries TRBV7-6 and TRBJ1-3; D is unresolved. Deletions cut 1 base from V and 2 bases from J, with 6 bases between. Per germline, CDR1 SGHVS and CDR2 FNYEAQ. CDR3 length: 14 amino acids.

This clonotype was observed a handful of times. The chain joins TRBV28 to TRBJ2-2, with TRBD2 matching over 11 bases. The germline gives CDR1 MDHEN, CDR2 SYDVKM. V gave up 6 bases and J gave up 8 bases; unmatched junction bases: 5. The CDR3 loop spans 14 amino acids. In nucleotides, the CDR3 is TGTGCCAGCAGGAGAGGGACTAGCGGTGGGGAGCTGTTTTTT. As protein: CASRRGTSGGELFF.